One and the same sample provided the 8 T cell receptor beta chains below, sequenced in a study of T cells in Graves' hyperthyroidism and ophthalmopathy. Using RNA transcripts as the source, TCR beta CDR3 regions were amplified. Initially, a first-round RT-PCR of the TCR CDR3 employed the HTBI primer set. TCRdb re-analysed the multiplex PCR reads in MiXCR, keeping a single row per CDR3 protein. The sample records about half a million distinct CDR3 sequences, just under 20% being singletons. The sample was blood. The receptors stem from a man between 40 and 49 years old with Graves' ophthalmopathy.

This chain uses TRBV7-2 with TRBJ1-6, with D uncertain. V lost 4 bases and J 7 bases, leaving 11 bases between the germline ends. The CDR3 spans 14 residues. Germline V gene data show CDR1 as SGHTA and CDR2 as FQGNSA. CDR3 DNA: TGTGCCAGCAGCTACCGCCCCATGAATTCACCCCTCCACTTT. Translation gives CASSYRPMNSPLHF.

The chain couples TRBV30 to TRBJ1-1, with 9 bases matching TRBD1. Germline V gene sequence: CDR1 GTSNPN, CDR2 SVGIG (reference sequence). The J segment lost 2 bases and the V segment lost 5 bases, leaving 3 bases of the junction unmatched. CDR3 size: 13 residues. This CDR3 reads CAWAGQGNTEAFF. CDR3 nucleotides: TGTGCCTGGGCGGGACAGGGCAACACTGAAGCTTTCTTT.

This clonotype was detected a few times. The chain recombines TRBV12-3 or TRBV12-4 with TRBJ1-5; D call uncertain. The CDR3 covers 17 residues. With 2 bases removed from V and 1 base from J, the gap between germline ends came to 15 bases. CDR3 DNA: TGTGCCAGCAGTTTACACCCCGACGTTTGGAGCAATCAGCCCCAGCATTTT. It is translated as CASSLHPDVWSNQPQHF.

Comment on this clonotype: No conserved phenylalanine or tryptophan is present at the end of the CDR3, so a read error is the likely explanation. The chain is built from TRBV15 and TRBJ1-6; D might be TRBD1 (6 bases). Germline V gene lookup returns CDR1 LNHNV and CDR2 YYDKDF (reference sequence). Trimming left V 0 bases short and J 8 bases short, with 14 bases between. CDR3 size: 16 residues. The CDR3, as DNA: TGTGCCACCAGCAGAGATGCAGGGGTAGGATATTCACCCCTCCACTAT. Protein: CATSRDAGVGYSPLHY.

The rearrangement uses TRBV12-3 or TRBV12-4 and TRBJ1-5; D remains ambiguous. Between the trimmed V and J ends, which lost 6 bases and 0 bases, there was a span of 21 bases. This CDR3 has 18 residues. CDR3 coding DNA: TGTGCCAGCAGCCCCGGGGAAACCTCCTTCTATAGCAATCAGCCCCAGCATTTT. This translates into CASSPGETSFYSNQPQHF.

This clonotype occurred many times. This chain joins TRBV20-1 and TRBJ2-1, with 12 positions matching TRBD2. The CDR3 length is 13 residues. The junction had 1 base not matched to a gene; V was cut back by 6 bases and J by 4 bases. Germline values: CDR1 DFQATT, CDR2 SNEGSKA (reference sequence). The CDR3 DNA reads TGCAGTGCGGGGACTAGCGGGTACAATGAGCAGTTCTTC. Encoded protein: CSAGTSGYNEQFF.

The V call is TRBV30, the J call TRBJ2-7; TRBD2 aligns across 13 bases. Germline CDR1 is GTSNPN and CDR2 is SVGIG (reference sequence). The CDR3 spans 20 residues. Losses at the gene ends were 3 bases for V and 4 bases for J; bases not matched to a gene: 21. This chain's CDR3 is CAWRFSMTSGRRGGVYEQYF. The DNA of the CDR3 is TGTGCCTGGAGGTTCTCCATGACTAGCGGGAGGCGAGGAGGGGTATACGAGCAGTACTTC.

The rearrangement uses TRBV6-2 or TRBV6-3 and TRBJ1-2, with D perhaps matching TRBD1 (6 bases). Germline CDR1 is MNHEY and CDR2 is SVGEGT. V was pared by 2 bases and J by 8 bases, with 18 bases between. The CDR3 consists of 15 residues. CDR3 protein: CASSYDPPTGKGYTF. The CDR3 DNA sequence: TGTGCCAGCAGTTACGACCCTCCCACAGGGAAGGGCTACACCTTC.